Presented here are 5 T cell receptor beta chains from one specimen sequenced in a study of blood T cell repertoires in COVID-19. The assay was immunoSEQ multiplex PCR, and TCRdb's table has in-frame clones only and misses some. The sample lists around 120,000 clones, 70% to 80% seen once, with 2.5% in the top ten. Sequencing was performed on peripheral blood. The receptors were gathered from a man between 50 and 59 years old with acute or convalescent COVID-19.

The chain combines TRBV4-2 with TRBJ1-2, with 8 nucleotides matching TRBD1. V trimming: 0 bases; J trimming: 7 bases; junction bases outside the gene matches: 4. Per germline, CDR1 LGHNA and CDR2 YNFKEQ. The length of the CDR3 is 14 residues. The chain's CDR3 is CASSQDQGASGYTF. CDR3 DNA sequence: TGTGCCAGCAGCCAAGATCAGGGGGCCAGTGGCTACACCTTC.

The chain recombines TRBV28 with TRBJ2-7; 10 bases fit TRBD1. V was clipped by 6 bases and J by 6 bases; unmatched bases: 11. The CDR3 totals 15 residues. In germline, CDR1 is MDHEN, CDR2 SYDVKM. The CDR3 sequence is CASSSTGTGALEQYF. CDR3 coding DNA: TGTGCCAGCAGCTCGACCGGGACAGGGGCCCTCGAGCAGTACTTC. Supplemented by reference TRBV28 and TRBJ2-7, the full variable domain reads DVKVTQSSRYLVKRTGEKVFLECVQDMDHENMFWYRQDPGLGLRLIYFSYDVKMKEKGDIPEGYSVSREKKERFSLILESASTNQTSMYLCASSSTGTGALEQYFGPGTRLTVT.

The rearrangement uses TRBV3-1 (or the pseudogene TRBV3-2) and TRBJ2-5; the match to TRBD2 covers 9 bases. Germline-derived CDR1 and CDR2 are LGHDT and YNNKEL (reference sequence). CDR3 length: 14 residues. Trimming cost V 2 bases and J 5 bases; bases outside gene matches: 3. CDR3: CASSQTSGSETQYF. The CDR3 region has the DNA TGTGCCAGCAGCCAAACTAGCGGGTCCGAGACCCAGTACTTC.

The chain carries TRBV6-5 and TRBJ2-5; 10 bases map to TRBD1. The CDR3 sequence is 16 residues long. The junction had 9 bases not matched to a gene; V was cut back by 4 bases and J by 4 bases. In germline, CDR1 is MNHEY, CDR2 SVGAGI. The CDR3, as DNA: TGTGCCAGCAGTTCCCCTGGGACAGGGGCTGGAGAGACCCAGTACTTC. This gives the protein CASSSPGTGAGETQYF.

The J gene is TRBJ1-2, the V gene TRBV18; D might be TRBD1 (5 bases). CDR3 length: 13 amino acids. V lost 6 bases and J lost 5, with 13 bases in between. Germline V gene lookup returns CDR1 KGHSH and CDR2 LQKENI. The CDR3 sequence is CASSRGGEYGYTF. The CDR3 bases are TGTGCCAGCTCTCGAGGAGGGGAATATGGCTACACCTTC.